The 20 T cell receptor beta chains listed next were all sequenced from one sample in a study of CD8 T cells in Susac syndrome. An input of roughly 0.45 to 1 ug of RNA was subjected to reverse transcription using random hexamers. TCRdb fed the immunoSEQ multiplex PCR reads into MiXCR, producing one record per CDR3 protein. The table has approximately 120,000 distinct CDR3 sequences, over 85% seen once; the top ten hold more than 0.075%. The sample comprised CD4+ T cells from PBMCs. The receptors here all came from a human donor in good health.

The chain combines TRBV2 with TRBJ2-4, with D perhaps TRBD1 or TRBD2 (6 bases each). Germline CDR1 and CDR2: SNHLY and FYNNEI. The CDR3 runs to 20 residues. Trimming took 6 bases from V and 0 from J, leaving 27 bases between them. The CDR3 spells CASRRRDLKGGSLAKNIQYF. DNA for the CDR3: TGTGCCAGCAGACGCCGGGACCTAAAAGGGGGGTCCCTAGCCAAAAACATTCAGTACTTC.

This clonotype was seen just once. The rearrangement joins TRBV7-2 to TRBJ2-7; D might be TRBD1 or TRBD2, each matching 6 bases. V was cut by 8 bases and J by 4 bases, with 15 bases left in between. Per germline, CDR1 SGHTA and CDR2 FQGNSA. The CDR3 loop spans 13 amino acids. Here the CDR3 reads CASGLQGIYEQYF. Here the CDR3 DNA reads TGTGCCAGCGGACTACAGGGAATTTACGAGCAGTACTTC.

This chain connects TRBV7-8 to TRBJ2-5; D is ambiguous. The V gene lost 0 bases and the J gene lost 5 bases, with 7 bases spanning the gap. CDR1 is SGHVS, CDR2 FQNEAQ, per germline. The CDR3 is made up of 13 amino acids. CDR3 nucleotides: TGTGCCAGCAGCTTAGCCCCGATGGAGACCCAGTACTTC. This codes for CASSLAPMETQYF.

This rearrangement joins TRBV5-1 to TRBJ2-1; no clear D. The CDR3 length is 13 residues. Germline values: CDR1 SGHRS, CDR2 YFSETQ. Trimming left V 4 bases short and J 8 bases short, with 13 bases between. The DNA for the CDR3 is TGCGCCAGCAGCGAATCAACCCGCGATGAGCAGTTCTTC. It codes for CASSESTRDEQFF.

J is TRBJ2-7 and V is TRBV5-1; unclear D gene. Germline V gives CDR1 SGHRS, CDR2 YFSETQ. CDR3 length: 15 amino acids. V dropped 0 bases and J dropped 4 bases, with 14 bases sitting between them. CDR3 residues: CASSLASPGQYEQYF. The CDR3 nucleotides are TGCGCCAGCAGCTTGGCCTCGCCGGGTCAATACGAGCAGTACTTC.

This clonotype was counted a single time. The chain recombines TRBV21-1 with TRBJ1-3. TRBV21-1 is a pseudogene locus. The CDR3 sequence is 17 residues long. The CDR3: CASSNGPGGLSGNTIYF. CDR3 sequence (DNA): TGTGCCAGCAGCAATGGGCCTGGAGGGCTCTCTGGAAACACCATATATTTT.

This clonotype was observed a single time. The V gene is TRBV7-9, the J gene TRBJ2-1; TRBD2 matches at 11 bases. The CDR3 totals 17 residues. V trimming: 5 bases; J trimming: 8 bases; junction bases outside the gene matches: 14. Germline V gene data show CDR1 as SEHNR and CDR2 as FQNEAQ (reference sequence). DNA of the CDR3: TGTGCCAGCAGCCCTACTACCCTAGCGGGAGGTGTTGATGAGCAGTTCTTC. Translation: CASSPTTLAGGVDEQFF.

V is TRBV30 and J is TRBJ1-2; no reliable D call. The germline CDR1 and CDR2 sequences are GTSNPN and SVGIG (reference sequence). Trimming stripped 2 bases from V and 8 bases from J, with 15 bases between. There are 13 residues in the CDR3. The CDR3 spells CAWSRERRSGYTF. The CDR3 DNA is TGTGCCTGGAGTCGAGAAAGACGTTCAGGCTACACCTTC.

This chain connects TRBV10-3 to TRBJ2-2; D ambiguous. The CDR3 has 14 residues. Germline V CDR1 and CDR2: ENHRY, SYGVKD. The V and J ends lost 6 bases and 1 base respectively, with 9 bases between them. The CDR3 nucleotides read TGTGCCATCAGGGCCCAGGAGAACACCGGGGAGCTGTTTTTT. It translates to CAIRAQENTGELFF.

The chain links TRBV5-1 to TRBJ2-1, with TRBD2 identical over 7 bases. Germline V lookup: CDR1 SGHRS, CDR2 YFSETQ. CDR3 size: 15 residues. After removal of 4 bases from V and 6 bases from J, the junction contained 10 bases not matched to a gene. In DNA form, the CDR3 reads TGCGCCAGCAGCGAGCCCTGGACGGGGGGCAATGAGCAGTTCTTC. Amino acids: CASSEPWTGGNEQFF.

The chain employs TRBV7-2 and TRBJ1-1; D might be TRBD1 (5 bases). The CDR3 consists of 15 residues. V lost 6 bases and J lost 5, with 19 bases in between. CDR1 and CDR2 from the germline V gene are SGHTA and FQGNSA. CDR3 protein: CASSPGPGERTEAFF. The CDR3 coding sequence is TGTGCCAGCAGTCCGGGGCCGGGGGAGAGAACTGAAGCTTTCTTT.

The chain carries TRBV5-6 and TRBJ2-1; TRBD2 matches at 14 bases. CDR1 and CDR2 (germline): SGHDT, YYEEEE. The junction had 6 bases not matched to a gene; V was cut back by 4 bases and J by 6 bases. The CDR3 is 16 residues long. Written as DNA, the CDR3 is TGTGCCAGCAGCACAGGACTAGCGGGAGGCCCCAATGAGCAGTTCTTC. Translated: CASSTGLAGGPNEQFF.

V and J are TRBV5-1 and TRBJ1-5; unclear D gene. V gave up 0 bases and J gave up 2 bases, with 6 bases separating them. The CDR3 length is 14 residues. Germline V gene sequence: CDR1 SGHRS, CDR2 YFSETQ. DNA for the CDR3: TGCGCCAGCAGCTTGGATTATCGCAATCAGCCCCAGCATTTT. It encodes CASSLDYRNQPQHF.

In this sample, this clonotype turned up a few times. The V and J genes are TRBV27 and TRBJ1-5; 9 bases are shared with TRBD1. The trim removed 8 bases at V and 2 bases at J, leaving 1 base unmatched. Germline V lookup: CDR1 MNHEY, CDR2 SMNVEV (reference sequence). The CDR3 is 13 residues long. Here the CDR3 DNA reads TGTGCCAGCCGGACAGGGGGCAATCAGCCCCAGCATTTT. It yields the protein CASRTGGNQPQHF.

V is TRBV6-2 or TRBV6-3 and J is TRBJ1-5; TRBD1 might be the D (5 bases). The germline CDR1 and CDR2 sequences are MNHEY and SVGEGT. There are 16 residues in the CDR3. V lost 6 bases to trimming and J lost 0 bases, with 15 bases between them. CDR3 DNA sequence: TGTGCCAGCAGCCGACCGACAGCTAATAGCAATCAGCCCCAGCATTTT. Translating gives CASSRPTANSNQPQHF.

Worth noting for this clonotype: Its ends do not fully match the called genes, so a read error is possible. The rearrangement links TRBV29-1 to TRBJ2-7; 8 bases fit TRBD1. The CDR3 loop spans 12 amino acids. CDR1 SQVTM and CDR2 ANQGSEA come from the germline V gene. The CDR3 region has the DNA TGCAGCGCCGGACAGGGTGCTACCCCCCTCGACTTC. Encoded protein: CSAGQGATPLDF.

The chain uses TRBV19 and TRBJ2-1; tentatively, D is TRBD2 (5 bases). V lost 6 bases and J 7 bases, leaving 16 bases between the germline ends. The CDR3 runs 14 residues. Germline V CDR1 and CDR2: LNHDA, SQIVND (reference sequence). The CDR3 DNA sequence: TGTGCCAGTAGGGGGTTGGGAGATCGAAATGAGCAGTTCTTC. It is translated as CASRGLGDRNEQFF.

The chain carries TRBV6-5 and TRBJ2-3; D gene ambiguous. CDR3 size: 13 residues. CDR1 MNHEY and CDR2 SVGAGI come from the germline V gene. CDR3 nucleotide sequence: TGTGCGGTTGAGGCGGAAAGCACAGATACGCAGTATTTT. Its translation is CAVEAESTDTQYF.

This clonotype was picked up one time. This chain joins TRBV6-5 and TRBJ1-2; weak D call: TRBD1 (6 bases). The CDR3 is 16 amino acids. With 2 bases removed from V and 1 base from J, the gap between germline ends came to 14 bases. CDR1 and CDR2 (germline): MNHEY, SVGAGI. The CDR3 loop reads CASSYEGGPYNYGYTF. CDR3 nucleotide sequence: TGTGCCAGCAGTTACGAGGGGGGCCCCTATAACTATGGCTACACCTTC.

This clonotype was seen a few times. The chain has TRBV29-1 and TRBJ2-7; 11 bases are a match to TRBD2. CDR3 length: 13 amino acids. J was trimmed by 2 bases and V by 6 bases; bases with no gene match: 3. Germline V CDR1 and CDR2: SQVTM, ANQGSEA. This chain's CDR3 is CSVGTSGTYEQYF. The CDR3 bases are TGCAGCGTCGGGACTAGCGGAACCTACGAGCAGTACTTC.